A single sample is the source of the 2 T cell receptor beta chains below, sequenced in a study of control samples from healthy donors and cancer patients. Clones were sequenced by immunoSEQ multiplex PCR, and TCRdb holds only the in-frame ones, with some missing. In the table there are 99,000 or so clones, roughly 85% of which are singletons. The sample was blood. The receptors come from a woman between 45 and 65 years old in good health.

The genes are TRBV12-2 and TRBJ1-1; the D call in the table, TRBD1, was not verified against the DNA. TRBV12-2 is deemed a pseudogene. This CDR3 has 15 residues. The CDR3 nucleotides read TGTGCAAGTCGCACAAGACAGGGGTTTAACACTGAAGCTTTCTTT. Translating it yields CASRTRQGFNTEAFF.

The gene calls are TRBV6-5 and TRBJ1-6; D is uncertain. Trimming shortened V by 0 bases and J by 5 bases, and 8 bases separated the two germline ends. The CDR3 is 15 amino acids. Looked up from germline, CDR1 is MNHEY and CDR2 is SVGAGI. The CDR3 DNA sequence: TGTGCCAGCAGTTACTCGGAAATCAATAATTCACCCCTCCACTTT. Translating it yields CASSYSEINNSPLHF.